This passage covers 26 T cell receptor beta chains from one sample sequenced in a study of blood T cell repertoires in COVID-19. The assay was immunoSEQ multiplex PCR, and TCRdb's table has in-frame clones only and misses some. The sample yields a few hundred thousand clones, around 86% seen once. Sequencing was carried out using peripheral blood. These receptors were obtained from a woman older than 75 with COVID-19, enrolled during active disease.

This clone was counted once. The rearrangement links TRBV7-9 to TRBJ1-5; 7 nucleotides agree with TRBD1. With V trimmed by 5 bases and J by 5 bases, 6 bases remained unmatched. The CDR3 runs to 14 residues. Germline V CDR1 and CDR2: SEHNR, FQNEAQ (reference sequence). For the CDR3, the DNA is TGTGCCAGCAGCACCCGACAGGGCGATCAGCCCCAGCATTTT. Its translation is CASSTRQGDQPQHF.

The rearrangement links TRBV5-1 to TRBJ2-5, with 9 bases matching TRBD2. V lost 4 bases to trimming and J lost 3 bases; unmatched junction nucleotides: 13. The CDR3 covers 17 residues. In germline, CDR1 is SGHRS, CDR2 YFSETQ. The CDR3 region is CASSIGLGSSGEETQYF. The CDR3 DNA follows: TGCGCCAGCAGCATAGGCCTCGGTTCTAGCGGGGAAGAGACCCAGTACTTC.

The chain recombines TRBV5-1 with TRBJ2-5, with 9 bases lining up with TRBD1. The V segment lost 4 bases and the J segment 4 bases; nucleotides outside the gene matches: 5. The CDR3 spans 14 residues. Germline V gene data show CDR1 as SGHRS and CDR2 as YFSETQ. As DNA, the CDR3 is TGCGCCAGCAGCCCCACAGGGGGCGGAGAGACCCAGTACTTC. It codes for CASSPTGGGETQYF.

The chain recombines TRBV7-2 with TRBJ1-3; D gene unclear. V shed 1 base and J shed 4 bases, with 14 bases lying between them. Looked up from germline, CDR1 is SGHTA and CDR2 is FQGNSA. There are 16 residues in the CDR3. The CDR3 sequence is CASSLVPPGSGNTIYF. The DNA of the CDR3 is TGTGCCAGCAGCTTAGTCCCGCCCGGTTCCGGAAACACCATATATTTT.

As for this clone: One junction end disagrees with the germline gene, perhaps due to a read error. The chain has TRBV28 and TRBJ2-7; tentative D call: TRBD1 (6 bases). Germline V CDR1 and CDR2: MDHEN, SYDVKM. The CDR3 has 13 amino acids. In DNA form, the CDR3 reads TGTGCCAGCAGTTTATCCGGACAGTCCTCAGGGAACTTC. Translation: CASSLSGQSSGNF.

V and J are TRBV7-3 and TRBJ2-7; D gene uncertain. V lost 2 bases and J lost 4, with 12 bases in between. The CDR3 extends over 14 amino acids. The germline gives CDR1 SGHTA, CDR2 FQGTGA. Here the CDR3 reads CASSLQASGYEQYF. Written as DNA, the CDR3 is TGTGCCAGCAGCTTACAAGCTAGTGGATACGAGCAGTACTTC.

This chain connects TRBV18 to TRBJ2-5; D is undetermined. The germline V and J ends were trimmed by 1 base and 5 bases, with 5 bases remaining between them. Germline V gene lookup returns CDR1 KGHSH and CDR2 LQKENI. The CDR3 length is 12 residues. This chain's CDR3 is CASSPLRETQYF. CDR3 nucleotide sequence: TGTGCCAGCTCACCACTACGGGAGACCCAGTACTTC.

The J gene is TRBJ2-7, the V gene TRBV6-2 or TRBV6-3; the match to TRBD2 covers 7 bases. Germline CDR1 and CDR2: MNHEY and SVGEGT. The CDR3 is 16 amino acids. Trimming at V came to 0 bases and at J to 4 bases, leaving 9 bases not matched to a gene. The CDR3 bases are TGTGCCAGCAGTTACTCGGCGGCGGGAGCACGGTACGAGCAGTACTTC. It specifies CASSYSAAGARYEQYF.

V usage is TRBV5-1 and J usage is TRBJ2-7; 14 nucleotides align to TRBD2. CDR1 and CDR2 (germline): SGHRS, YFSETQ. V was clipped by 4 bases and J by 2 bases; unmatched bases: 8. This CDR3 spans 17 amino acids. Written as DNA, the CDR3 is TGCGCCAGCAGCCCGGGACTAGCGGGGGTGTCAACCTACGAGCAGTACTTC. Protein: CASSPGLAGVSTYEQYF.

The chain has TRBV19 and TRBJ2-6; D is perhaps TRBD1 (6 bases). This CDR3 is built from 14 residues. Trimming pared 9 bases from V and 2 bases from J, leaving 11 bases between. Germline CDR1 LNHDA, CDR2 SQIVND (reference sequence). The CDR3 DNA follows: TGTGCCAGCCTAAACAGGGCTGGGGCCAACGTCCTGACTTTC. It specifies CASLNRAGANVLTF.

The chain couples TRBV3-1 (or the pseudogene TRBV3-2) to TRBJ1-2; D may be TRBD1 (6 bases). The V gene lost 3 bases and the J gene lost 7 bases, with 15 bases spanning the gap. The CDR3 runs to 14 residues. Germline V gene sequence: CDR1 LGHDT, CDR2 YNNKEL (reference sequence). CDR3 bases: TGTGCCAGCAGCCAGGGCGGGGGCGGAGGTGGCTACACCTTC. Translating it yields CASSQGGGGGGYTF.

The CDR3 is CASSLGGGPYGYTF. For the CDR3, the DNA is TGTGCCAGCAGTCTAGGGGGGGGTCCTTATGGCTACACCTTC. The gene calls are TRBV11-2 and TRBJ1-2, with a tentative D call TRBD1 (6 bases). Germline V gives CDR1 SGHAT, CDR2 FQNNGV. V was shortened by 6 bases and J by 5 bases, with 16 bases between the two germline ends. The CDR3 extends over 14 amino acids.

The V and J genes are TRBV4-1 and TRBJ2-7; 10 nucleotides agree with TRBD1. Trimming at V came to 1 base and at J to 4 bases, leaving 7 bases not matched to a gene. The CDR3 spans 16 residues. Germline lookup yields CDR1 MGHRA and CDR2 YSYEKL. The CDR3 loop reads CASSQAPGTGVYEQYF. The CDR3 DNA is TGCGCCAGCAGCCAAGCCCCCGGGACAGGGGTTTACGAGCAGTACTTC.

Turning to this clone: Other nucleotide sequences in the sample specify the same CDR3. J is TRBJ1-1 and V is TRBV18; 9 bases map to TRBD1. CDR1 and CDR2 from the germline V gene are KGHSH and LQKENI. V was pared by 3 bases and J by 8 bases, with 4 bases of the junction left unmatched. This CDR3 region has 13 residues. The CDR3 here is CASSPGTGTEAFF. The CDR3 DNA is TGTGCCAGCTCACCGGGGACAGGGACCGAAGCTTTCTTT.

V and J are TRBV19 and TRBJ1-1; 7 bases are a match to TRBD1. In germline, CDR1 is LNHDA, CDR2 SQIVND (reference sequence). This CDR3 has 12 residues. Germline trimming cut 9 bases from V and 1 base from J; bases unmatched to any gene: 2. CDR3 protein: CASRTGNTEAFF. The CDR3 DNA follows: TGTGCCAGCAGGACAGGGAACACTGAAGCTTTCTTT.

V gene TRBV5-1 combines with J gene TRBJ2-7, with 7 nucleotides matching TRBD1. V was pared by 4 bases and J by 1 base, with 2 bases of the junction left unmatched. There are 13 residues in the CDR3. Germline loops: CDR1 SGHRS, CDR2 YFSETQ. The CDR3 region has the DNA TGCGCCAGCAGCCCGACAGGGTCCTACGAGCAGTACTTC. It translates to CASSPTGSYEQYF. Using reference TRBV5-1 and TRBJ2-7 for the parts outside the CDR3, the full variable domain is KAGVTQTPRYLIKTRGQQVTLSCSPISGHRSVSWYQQTPGQGLQFLFEYFSETQRNKGNFPGRFSGRQFSNSRSEMNVSTLELGDSALYLCASSPTGSYEQYFGPGTRLTVT.

The chain carries TRBV2 and TRBJ2-1; no clear D. V lost 7 bases and J 7 bases, leaving 14 bases between the germline ends. This CDR3 has 13 residues. CDR1 and CDR2 from the germline V gene are SNHLY and FYNNEI. CDR3 loop: CASNEVRNNEQFF. The CDR3 nucleotides read TGTGCCAGCAACGAGGTCCGGAATAATGAGCAGTTCTTC.

The V gene is TRBV2, the J gene TRBJ1-3, with D possibly TRBD1 on 6 matching bases. The CDR3 is 15 residues long. Germline V gene sequence: CDR1 SNHLY, CDR2 FYNNEI. Trimming shortened V by 6 bases and J by 0 bases, and 12 bases separated the two germline ends. In nucleotides, the CDR3 is TGTGCCAGCAGCCGGGACATGAGCTCTGGAAACACCATATATTTT. Translated: CASSRDMSSGNTIYF.

The rearrangement joins TRBV30 to TRBJ1-2, with D perhaps matching TRBD1 (5 bases). Between the trimmed V and J ends, which lost 6 bases and 4 bases, there was a span of 12 bases. The CDR3 runs 12 residues. Germline V gene lookup returns CDR1 GTSNPN and CDR2 SVGIG (reference sequence). DNA of the CDR3: TGTGCCTGCGGGGGGTCACTCTATGGCTACACCTTC. Its translation: CACGGSLYGYTF.

This chain links TRBV12-3 or TRBV12-4 with TRBJ2-1; TRBD1 matches at 9 bases. J lost 7 bases, V lost 6 bases, and 4 bases had no gene match. The CDR3 extends over 13 amino acids. CDR3 sequence (DNA): TGTGCCAGCAGGGGGACAGGGACGAATGAGCAGTTCTTC. Residues: CASRGTGTNEQFF.

A remark on this clone: Other DNA sequences in this sample translate to the same CDR3. This chain connects TRBV18 to TRBJ1-5, with D perhaps TRBD1 (6 bases). The CDR3 has 14 residues. Germline CDR1 KGHSH, CDR2 LQKENI. V lost 2 bases, J lost 6 bases, and 11 bases lay in between. DNA for the CDR3: TGTGCCAGCTCACCATCTGGGGGCGGTCAGCCCCAGCATTTT. Translated, it gives CASSPSGGGQPQHF.

The CDR3 region is CASSRERNGYEQYF. The CDR3 DNA is TGTGCCAGCAGCCGTGAGAGGAACGGCTACGAGCAGTACTTC. The chain has TRBV4-2 and TRBJ2-7; D unresolved. The V and J ends lost 4 bases and 3 bases respectively, with 13 bases between them. Germline CDR1 LGHNA, CDR2 YNFKEQ. The CDR3 consists of 14 residues.

The J gene is TRBJ2-1, the V gene TRBV9, with TRBD2 matching 9 bases. V lost 3 bases to trimming and J lost 8 bases; unmatched junction nucleotides: 9. The germline V gene has CDR1 SGDLS and CDR2 YYNGEE. The CDR3 has 15 amino acids. The CDR3 DNA sequence: TGTGCCAGCAGCGGTAGCGGGAGACTCATGGATGAGCAGTTCTTC. Translated, it gives CASSGSGRLMDEQFF.

The V gene is TRBV6-5, the J gene TRBJ2-3; D not certain. V was trimmed by 4 bases and J by 0 bases, leaving 8 bases between them. The CDR3 contains 14 residues. The V gene's germline CDR1 is MNHEY and CDR2 SVGAGI. The CDR3 nucleotides are TGTGCCAGCAGTTCGCGTTTTAGCACAGATACGCAGTATTTT. The encoded protein is CASSSRFSTDTQYF.

The chain couples TRBV5-6 to TRBJ1-2; 10 bases align to TRBD1. The V gene end was trimmed by 0 bases and the J gene end by 7 bases; junction bases not matched to a gene: 9. Germline loops: CDR1 SGHDT, CDR2 YYEEEE. The CDR3 consists of 16 residues. The CDR3 loop reads CASSLVIGTGVRGYTF. CDR3 sequence (DNA): TGTGCCAGCAGCTTGGTAATTGGGACAGGGGTTCGTGGCTACACCTTC.

This chain connects TRBV6-5 to TRBJ2-2; tentative D call: TRBD1 (7 bases). The CDR3 extends over 16 amino acids. Trimming cost V 4 bases and J 5 bases, with 17 bases left between them. Germline V lookup: CDR1 MNHEY, CDR2 SVGAGI. CDR3 amino acids: CASSWGGGGRTGELFF. The CDR3 coding sequence is TGTGCCAGCAGTTGGGGCGGAGGGGGCCGGACCGGGGAGCTGTTTTTT.